The clone carrying this T cell receptor beta chain was observed a handful of times. Its specificity is unknown. V was shortened by 2 bases and J by 4 bases, with 12 bases between the two germline ends. CDR3 length: 14 amino acids. Germline assignment: CDR1 SGHKS and CDR2 YYEKEE (reference sequence). As it was prepared, the TCRbeta library received unique molecular identifiers. TCRdb re-called the PCR reads with MiXCR, one entry per CDR3 protein. Among about 130,000 distinct CDR3 sequences listed, about 9.5% were seen once. This entry comes from a study of T-cell reconstitution after alpha-beta-depleted transplantation in children. Overall study findings and caveats: Diversity and T-cell counts at one year after transplant derived mostly from new T cells. Some patients' high day-60 TCRbeta diversity was traced to surviving recipient T cells and thymic progenitors. It was reported that alpha-beta T cells came from several hundred expanded graft clones (about two months after transplant).

Sequenced material: PBMCs, mostly from graft donor cells, taken 180 days after TCRalphabeta/CD19-depleted stem cell transplant. The chain links TRBV5-5 to TRBJ2-5; D unclear. The clonotype comes from a girl under three years old who had a stem cell transplant for combined immunodeficiency, so the T cells may come from the graft donor. The CDR3 DNA is TGTGCCAGCAGCTTTTTTATGATAGGAGAGACCCAGTACTTC. This sequence encodes CASSFFMIGETQYF.